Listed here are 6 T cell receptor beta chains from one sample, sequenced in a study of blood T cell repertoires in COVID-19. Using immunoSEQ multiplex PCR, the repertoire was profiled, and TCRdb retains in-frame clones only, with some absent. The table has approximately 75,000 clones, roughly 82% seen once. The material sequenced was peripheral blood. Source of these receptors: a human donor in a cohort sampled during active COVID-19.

The CDR3 coding sequence is TGTGCCAGCAGCGCGAGACAGGGCAGCACAGATACGCAGTATTTT. Amino acids: CASSARQGSTDTQYF. The chain couples TRBV9 to TRBJ2-3, with 7 bases that match TRBD1. V dropped 3 bases and J dropped 0; count of bases not matched to a gene: 4. This CDR3 has 15 amino acids. The germline CDR1 and CDR2 sequences are SGDLS and YYNGEE.

The CDR3 sequence is CASSLDVAEETQYF. CDR3 bases: TGCGCCAGCAGCTTGGACGTCGCAGAAGAGACCCAGTACTTC. The chain couples TRBV5-1 to TRBJ2-5; D is ambiguous. The germline CDR1 and CDR2 sequences are SGHRS and YFSETQ. V was pared by 0 bases and J by 3 bases, with 9 bases between. This CDR3 is 14 amino acids long.

DNA for the CDR3: TGTGCCAGCTCACCGACAGGGTTAAACACTGAAGCTTTCTTT. As protein: CASSPTGLNTEAFF. The rearrangement uses TRBV18 and TRBJ1-1; 7 bases match TRBD1. V lost 3 bases, J lost 2 bases, and 3 bases stayed unmatched. The CDR3 has 14 amino acids. Looked up from germline, CDR1 is KGHSH and CDR2 is LQKENI.

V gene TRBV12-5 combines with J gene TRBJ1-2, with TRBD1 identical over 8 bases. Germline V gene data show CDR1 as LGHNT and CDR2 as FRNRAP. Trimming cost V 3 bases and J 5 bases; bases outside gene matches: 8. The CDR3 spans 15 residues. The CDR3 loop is CASGLAGGGLYGYTF. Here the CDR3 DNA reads TGTGCTAGTGGTTTAGCAGGGGGCGGGTTATATGGCTACACCTTC.

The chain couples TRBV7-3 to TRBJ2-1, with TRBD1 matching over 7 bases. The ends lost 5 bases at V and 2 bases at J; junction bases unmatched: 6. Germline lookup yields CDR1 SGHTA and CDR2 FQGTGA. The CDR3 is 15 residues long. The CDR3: CASSERQGPYNEQFF. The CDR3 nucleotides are TGTGCCAGCAGCGAACGACAGGGACCCTACAATGAGCAGTTCTTC.

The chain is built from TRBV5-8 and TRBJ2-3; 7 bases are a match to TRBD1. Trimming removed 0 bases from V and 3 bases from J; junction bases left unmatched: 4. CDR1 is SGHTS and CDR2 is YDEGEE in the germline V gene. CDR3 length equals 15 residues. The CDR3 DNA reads TGTGCCAGCAGCTTGGAGGGACAGACTACAGATACGCAGTATTTT. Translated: CASSLEGQTTDTQYF.